A selection of T cell receptor beta chains follows, all from one sample in a study of regulatory T cells in long-lasting Graves disease. TCRdb independently ran MiXCR on the multiplex PCR reads; one entry per CDR3 protein. The sample holds about 220,000 distinct CDR3 sequences, around 18% seen once. The sample consisted of peripheral blood mononuclear cells (PBMCs), taken at new diagnosis, from a patient treated with antithyroid drugs. Receptors originate from a female donor with Graves disease. Both conserved end residues are part of each CDR3. Each record gives: J gene, clone size, V gene, D gene, CDR3 DNA, CDR3 protein. A D gene is named only where the DNA matches it firmly. The listing skips clone size in some rows; elsewhere it reads once, few, many or a size class.

TRBJ2-1 | once | TRBV4-1 | . | TGCGCCAGCAGCCAAGAATGGGCCTTAGCGGCCGACAATGAGCAGTTCTTC | CASSQEWALAADNEQFF
TRBJ2-5 | few | TRBV11-2 | . | TGTGCCAGCAGCTTAGATCGTCCCCCGGAGACCCAGTACTTC | CASSLDRPPETQYF
TRBJ1-2 | many | TRBV18 | TRBD1 | TGTGCCAGCTCACCCCGTCGAGCAGGGGGCCCTAACTATGGCTACACCTTC | CASSPRRAGGPNYGYTF
TRBJ2-2 | many | TRBV24-1 | . | TGTGCCACCAGTGCGCCCGGGGACACCGGGGAGCTGTTTTTT | CATSAPGDTGELFF
TRBJ2-1 | many | TRBV7-9 | . | TGTGCCAGCAGCACCTATACCAGGCGGAACTCCTACAATGAGCAGTTCTTC | CASSTYTRRNSYNEQFF
TRBJ2-7 | many | TRBV12-3/TRBV12-4 | . | TGTGCCAGCAGAGGGGCCTCCTACGAGCAGTACTTC | CASRGASYEQYF
TRBJ1-5 | many | TRBV12-3/TRBV12-4 | TRBD1 | TGTGCCAGCAGTTTATTTTATTTTTCGGGACAGGGGGCAAGAAGACCCTATCAGCCCCAGCATTTT | CASSLFYFSGQGARRPYQPQHF
TRBJ2-2 | many | TRBV27 | . | TGTGCCAGCAGGATTCTATCGGGAACAGCCACCGGGGAGCTGTTTTTT | CASRILSGTATGELFF
TRBJ1-2 | many | TRBV12-3/TRBV12-4 | TRBD1 | TGTGCCAGCAGTCGACAGGGAATTACTGGCTACACCTTC | CASSRQGITGYTF
TRBJ1-2 | many | TRBV16 | . | TGTGCCAGCAGCCAATTTCGGGATAATGGCTACACCTTC | CASSQFRDNGYTF
TRBJ2-1 | many | TRBV7-9 | TRBD2 | TGTGCCAGCAGCTCCCCGGGACTAGCGGGAGAGAATGAGCAGTTCTTC | CASSSPGLAGENEQFF
TRBJ2-1 | many | TRBV12-3/TRBV12-4 | . | TGTGCCAGCAGTCTGCAGGGAGGAGACAATGAGCAGTTCTTC | CASSLQGGDNEQFF
TRBJ1-3 | many | TRBV29-1 | . | TGCAGCGTTGAAGATCCGACGGATCGCCTTGGAAACACCATATATTTT | CSVEDPTDRLGNTIYF
TRBJ2-7 | . | TRBV6-5 | . | TGTGCCAGCAGTTACTCGATGGGGCTAGCAAGCTCCTACGAGCAGTACTTC | CASSYSMGLASSYEQYF
TRBJ2-1 | many | TRBV2 | . | TGTGCCAGCATCCAAGCGGGCGATGAGCAGTTCTTC | CASIQAGDEQFF
TRBJ1-5 | many | TRBV11-2 | . | TGTGCCAGCAGCTTAGGGTCACTCAATCAGCCCCAGCATTTT | CASSLGSLNQPQHF
TRBJ2-5 | . | TRBV7-9 | . | TGTGTCAGCATCCTGGGAACAGATTCACGGGAGACCCAGTACTTC | CVSILGTDSRETQYF
TRBJ1-1 | many | TRBV19 | . | TGTGCCAGTAGTTCGGGCAGGAGCACTGAAGCTTTCTTT | CASSSGRSTEAFF
TRBJ2-6 | many | TRBV19 | TRBD2 | TGTGCCAGTAGCCTAGCGGGGGGTTCTGGGGCCAACGTCCTGACTTTC | CASSLAGGSGANVLTF
TRBJ2-7 | . | TRBV9 | . | TGTGCCAGCAGTTTCCCACAGGGAGACTACGAGCAGTACTTC | CASSFPQGDYEQYF
TRBJ1-1 | many | TRBV30 | TRBD1 | TGTGCCTGGAACAGGGGGAACACTGAAGCTTTCTTT | CAWNRGNTEAFF
TRBJ2-1 | many | TRBV7-2 | . | TGTGCCAGCAGTTTAGGGCGGGGATCCTACAATGAGCAGTTCTTC | CASSLGRGSYNEQFF
TRBJ2-1 | few | TRBV6-1 | . | TGTGCCAGTGCTCGTGCGGGTGAGCAGTTCTTC | CASARAGEQFF
TRBJ2-5 | . | TRBV30 | TRBD1 | TGTGCCTCCCTCCCAGGGGGTCAAGAGACCCAGTACTTC | CASLPGGQETQYF
TRBJ1-6 | many | TRBV6-1 | TRBD1 | TGTGCCAGCAAAGTATCCGGGACAGATAATTCACCCCTCCACTTT | CASKVSGTDNSPLHF
TRBJ2-1 | many | TRBV13 | TRBD2 | TGTGCCAGCAGCTCACCACCGGGACTAGGACTAGCCCATGAGCAGTTCTTC | CASSSPPGLGLAHEQFF
TRBJ1-1 | many | TRBV3-1 | . | TGTGCCAGCAGCCAAGGGACCTTGGCCACTGAAGCTTTCTTT | CASSQGTLATEAFF
TRBJ1-1 | many | TRBV12-3/TRBV12-4 | . | TGTGCCAGCAGTAACAAGGGTTGGGCTTTCTTT | CASSNKGWAFF
TRBJ1-2 | few | TRBV7-8 | . | TGTGCCAGCAGCTTATCGTCAGGAGGAAACTATGGCTACACCTTC | CASSLSSGGNYGYTF
TRBJ2-1 | many | TRBV20-1 | TRBD2 | TGCAGTGCCAAGGGACTAGCGGGAAGCAATGAGCAGTTCTTC | CSAKGLAGSNEQFF
TRBJ2-1 | many | TRBV10-3 | . | TGTGCCATAAGTGAACAGTTCGCTGAGCAGTTCTTC | CAISEQFAEQFF
TRBJ2-2 | many | TRBV10-3 | TRBD2 | TGTGCCACCCAGGGACTAGCGGGGAACACCGGGGAGCTGTTTTTT | CATQGLAGNTGELFF
TRBJ2-7 | many | TRBV7-2 | . | TGTGCCAGCAGCTGGACTACACCCTACGAGCAGTACTTC | CASSWTTPYEQYF
TRBJ1-2 | many | TRBV20-1 | . | TGCAGTGCTGCAAAGGAGGGGACGGGACGGAAATATGGCTACACCTTC | CSAAKEGTGRKYGYTF
TRBJ1-6 | . | TRBV4-1 | TRBD1 | TGCGCCAGCAACCCCTTAGGGACAGGGCAGTCACCCCTCCACTTT | CASNPLGTGQSPLHF
TRBJ2-1 | many | TRBV12-3/TRBV12-4 | . | TGTGCCAGTGGACGTAAGGAGCAGTTCTTC | CASGRKEQFF
TRBJ2-7 | . | TRBV12-3/TRBV12-4 | . | TGTGCCAGCAGTTTTCTTCTCCGCGAGCAGTACTTC | CASSFLLREQYF
TRBJ2-3 | many | TRBV19 | TRBD2 | TGTGCCAGTAAGCGGGAAGGCAGGACAGATACGCAGTATTTT | CASKREGRTDTQYF
TRBJ2-3 | many | TRBV7-9 | . | TGTGCCAGCAGCTTACAGGGAGATACGCAGTATTTT | CASSLQGDTQYF
TRBJ2-5 | many | TRBV7-9 | . | TGTGCCAGCAGCTCGGGGGGACAGGACCAAGAGACCCAGTACTTC | CASSSGGQDQETQYF
TRBJ1-5 | . | TRBV12-3/TRBV12-4 | . | TGTGCCAGCAGTCGTCATATGTCAAATCAGCCCCAGCATTTT | CASSRHMSNQPQHF
TRBJ1-5 | many | TRBV6-1 | TRBD1 | TGTGCCAGCAGTCAGGGGGGGTCACGGAGCAATCAGCCCCAGCATTTT | CASSQGGSRSNQPQHF
TRBJ2-1 | many | TRBV13 | . | TGTGCCAGCAGCCGCTTCACTGACAATGAGCAGTTCTTC | CASSRFTDNEQFF
TRBJ2-7 | . | TRBV7-2 | TRBD2 | TGTGCCAGCAGCTTAGATGGGACTAGCGGGATTGGGACCGGGTACGAGCAGTACTTC | CASSLDGTSGIGTGYEQYF
TRBJ2-5 | many | TRBV11-2 | . | TGTGCCAGCAGCTTAGATCAGGGTGAGACCCAGTACTTC | CASSLDQGETQYF